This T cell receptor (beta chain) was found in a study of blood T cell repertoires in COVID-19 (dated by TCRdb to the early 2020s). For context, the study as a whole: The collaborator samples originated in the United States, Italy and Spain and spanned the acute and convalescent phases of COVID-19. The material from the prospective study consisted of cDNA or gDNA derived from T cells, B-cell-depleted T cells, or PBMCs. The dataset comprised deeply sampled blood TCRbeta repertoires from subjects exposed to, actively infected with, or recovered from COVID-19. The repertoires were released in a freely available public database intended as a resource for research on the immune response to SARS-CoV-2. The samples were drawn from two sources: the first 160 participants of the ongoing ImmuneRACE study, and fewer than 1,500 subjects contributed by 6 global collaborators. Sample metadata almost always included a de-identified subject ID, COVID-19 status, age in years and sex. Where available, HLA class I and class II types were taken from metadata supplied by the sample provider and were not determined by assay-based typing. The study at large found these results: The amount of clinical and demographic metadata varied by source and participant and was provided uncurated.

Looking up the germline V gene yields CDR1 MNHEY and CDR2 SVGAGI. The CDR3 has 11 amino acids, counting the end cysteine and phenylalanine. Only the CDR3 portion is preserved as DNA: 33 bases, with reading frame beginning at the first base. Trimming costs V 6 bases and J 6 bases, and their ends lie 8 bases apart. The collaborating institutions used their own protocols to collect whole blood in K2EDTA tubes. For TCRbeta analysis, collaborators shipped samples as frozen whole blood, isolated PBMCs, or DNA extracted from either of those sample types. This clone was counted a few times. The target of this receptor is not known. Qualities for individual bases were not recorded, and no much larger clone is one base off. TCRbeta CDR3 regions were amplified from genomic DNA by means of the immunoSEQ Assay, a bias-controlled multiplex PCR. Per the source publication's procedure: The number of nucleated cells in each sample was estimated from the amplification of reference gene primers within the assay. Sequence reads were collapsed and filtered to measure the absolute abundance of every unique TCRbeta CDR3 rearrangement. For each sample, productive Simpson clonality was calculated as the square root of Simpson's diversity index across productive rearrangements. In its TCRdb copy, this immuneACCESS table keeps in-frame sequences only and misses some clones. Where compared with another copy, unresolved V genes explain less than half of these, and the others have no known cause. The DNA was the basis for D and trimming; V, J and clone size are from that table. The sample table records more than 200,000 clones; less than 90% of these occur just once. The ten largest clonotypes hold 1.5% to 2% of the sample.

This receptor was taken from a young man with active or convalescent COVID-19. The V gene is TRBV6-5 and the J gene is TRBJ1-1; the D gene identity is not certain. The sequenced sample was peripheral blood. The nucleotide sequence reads TGTGCCAGCAGGATACGGGCTGAAGCTTTCTTT. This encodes CASRIRAEAFF.